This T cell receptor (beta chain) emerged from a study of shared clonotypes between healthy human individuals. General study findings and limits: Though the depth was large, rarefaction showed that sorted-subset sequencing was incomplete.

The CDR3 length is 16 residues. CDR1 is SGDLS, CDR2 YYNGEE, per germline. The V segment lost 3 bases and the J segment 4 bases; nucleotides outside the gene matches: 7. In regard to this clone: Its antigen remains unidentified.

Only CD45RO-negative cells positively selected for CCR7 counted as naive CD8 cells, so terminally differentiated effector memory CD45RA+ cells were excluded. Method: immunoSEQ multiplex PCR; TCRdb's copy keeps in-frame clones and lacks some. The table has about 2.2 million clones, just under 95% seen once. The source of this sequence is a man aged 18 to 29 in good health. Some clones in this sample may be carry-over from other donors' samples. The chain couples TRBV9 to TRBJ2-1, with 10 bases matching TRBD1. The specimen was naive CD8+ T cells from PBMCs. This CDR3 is CASSEIGTGVYNEQFF. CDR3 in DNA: TGTGCCAGCAGCGAAATAGGGACAGGGGTTTACAATGAGCAGTTCTTC.